This is a list of T cell receptor beta chains from one sample in a study of T-cell memory formation after mild COVID-19. One entry per CDR3 protein results from TCRdb running MiXCR on the 5' RACE reads. This sample has 130,000 to 150,000 distinct CDR3 sequences, with about a fifth found just once. Specimen: PBMCs or a T cell subset sorted from them (not recorded which). Source of these receptors: an adult woman who had mild COVID-19 (a few samples of this study predate the infection). Cell type and time point are not known. Each CDR3 is given with its conserved first and last residue. Fields, in order: CDR3 length, V gene, J gene, CDR3 protein.

cdr3_length: 18
v_call: TRBV20-1
j_call: TRBJ2-6
cdr3_aa: CSAWDSRVPHSGANVLTF

cdr3_length: 16
v_call: TRBV5-1
j_call: TRBJ2-3
cdr3_aa: CASSFDRGYYTDTQYF

cdr3_length: 19
v_call: TRBV4-1
j_call: TRBJ2-3
cdr3_aa: CASSQDPGLSRYSTDTQYF

cdr3_length: 16
v_call: TRBV29-1
j_call: TRBJ2-1
cdr3_aa: CTAEAGGHLSYNEQFF

cdr3_length: 13
v_call: TRBV24-1
j_call: TRBJ1-2
cdr3_aa: CATSDPRHYGYTF

cdr3_length: 15
v_call: TRBV18
j_call: TRBJ1-5
cdr3_aa: CASSLDGHSNQPQHF

cdr3_length: 14
v_call: TRBV9
j_call: TRBJ1-2
cdr3_aa: CASSVDGGNYGYTF

cdr3_length: 15
v_call: TRBV12-3/TRBV12-4
j_call: TRBJ2-1
cdr3_aa: CASSPGASGINEQFF

cdr3_length: 14
v_call: TRBV7-2
j_call: TRBJ1-1
cdr3_aa: CASSSRTWGTEAFF

cdr3_length: 15
v_call: TRBV29-1
j_call: TRBJ2-4
cdr3_aa: CSVAMITGTKNIQYF

cdr3_length: 15
v_call: TRBV24-1
j_call: TRBJ2-3
cdr3_aa: CATSDGTSGRDTQYF

cdr3_length: 13
v_call: TRBV20-1
j_call: TRBJ1-3
cdr3_aa: CSAINRAGNTIYF

cdr3_length: 15
v_call: TRBV7-3
j_call: TRBJ2-3
cdr3_aa: CASSLRGQSTDTQYF

cdr3_length: 16
v_call: TRBV4-1
j_call: TRBJ1-5
cdr3_aa: CASSQPDRGNNQPQHF

cdr3_length: 14
v_call: TRBV20-1
j_call: TRBJ2-1
cdr3_aa: CVARAGGPRNEQFF

cdr3_length: 16
v_call: TRBV18
j_call: TRBJ1-2
cdr3_aa: CASSPGQGLSNYGYTF

cdr3_length: 15
v_call: TRBV12-3/TRBV12-4
j_call: TRBJ2-2
cdr3_aa: CASSLSAGAIGELFF

cdr3_length: 13
v_call: TRBV19
j_call: TRBJ2-3
cdr3_aa: CASSIGGTDTQYF

cdr3_length: 15
v_call: TRBV29-1
j_call: TRBJ2-7
cdr3_aa: CSVSPTGLSSYEQYF

cdr3_length: 13
v_call: TRBV19
j_call: TRBJ1-1
cdr3_aa: CASSPNVYTEAFF

cdr3_length: 17
v_call: TRBV27
j_call: TRBJ2-2
cdr3_aa: CASSANLRGLGTGELFF

cdr3_length: 14
v_call: TRBV3-1
j_call: TRBJ2-7
cdr3_aa: CASSQDDGVHEQYF

cdr3_length: 14
v_call: TRBV7-3
j_call: TRBJ2-3
cdr3_aa: CASSPGTSRDTQYF

cdr3_length: 15
v_call: TRBV9
j_call: TRBJ1-1
cdr3_aa: CASSPRGQVNTEAFF

cdr3_length: 14
v_call: TRBV20-1
j_call: TRBJ2-1
cdr3_aa: CSATTRVGYNEQFF

cdr3_length: 14
v_call: TRBV7-2
j_call: TRBJ2-5
cdr3_aa: CASREGRGQETQYF

cdr3_length: 15
v_call: TRBV20-1
j_call: TRBJ2-2
cdr3_aa: CSALRTSGVSGELFF

cdr3_length: 15
v_call: TRBV5-6
j_call: TRBJ1-2
cdr3_aa: CASSLSLIGDYGYTF

cdr3_length: 15
v_call: TRBV18
j_call: TRBJ2-5
cdr3_aa: CASSNFHLEQETQYF

cdr3_length: 12
v_call: TRBV18
j_call: TRBJ2-3
cdr3_aa: CASSSGSHTQYF

cdr3_length: 15
v_call: TRBV9
j_call: TRBJ2-3
cdr3_aa: CASRQGGGSTDTQYF

cdr3_length: 18
v_call: TRBV6-1
j_call: TRBJ2-1
cdr3_aa: CASSERIGRALEGDEQFF

cdr3_length: 12
v_call: TRBV7-9
j_call: TRBJ2-7
cdr3_aa: CASSQGSSEQYF

cdr3_length: 16
v_call: TRBV5-1
j_call: TRBJ2-3
cdr3_aa: CASSLVPSPPTDTQYF

cdr3_length: 17
v_call: TRBV7-9
j_call: TRBJ2-2
cdr3_aa: CASGNLAGGSNTGELFF

cdr3_length: 15
v_call: TRBV7-2
j_call: TRBJ2-7
cdr3_aa: CASSPVGDSSYEQYF

cdr3_length: 14
v_call: TRBV7-3
j_call: TRBJ2-2
cdr3_aa: CASSLGGNTGELFF

cdr3_length: 15
v_call: TRBV5-1
j_call: TRBJ1-2
cdr3_aa: CASSLAAGQGSGYTF

cdr3_length: 16
v_call: TRBV7-9
j_call: TRBJ2-7
cdr3_aa: CASSLAKAGPLYEQYF

cdr3_length: 14
v_call: TRBV29-1
j_call: TRBJ2-7
cdr3_aa: CSVGDRQSSYEQYF

cdr3_length: 16
v_call: TRBV7-6
j_call: TRBJ2-3
cdr3_aa: CASSLATGKRTDTQYF

cdr3_length: 14
v_call: TRBV11-3
j_call: TRBJ2-5
cdr3_aa: CASSLYGGVETQYF

cdr3_length: 14
v_call: TRBV15
j_call: TRBJ2-1
cdr3_aa: CATSRDGLAGKQFF

cdr3_length: 16
v_call: TRBV6-5
j_call: TRBJ1-6
cdr3_aa: CASSYSWAGGGSPLHF

cdr3_length: 16
v_call: TRBV9
j_call: TRBJ2-5
cdr3_aa: CASSTEAGQGQETQYF